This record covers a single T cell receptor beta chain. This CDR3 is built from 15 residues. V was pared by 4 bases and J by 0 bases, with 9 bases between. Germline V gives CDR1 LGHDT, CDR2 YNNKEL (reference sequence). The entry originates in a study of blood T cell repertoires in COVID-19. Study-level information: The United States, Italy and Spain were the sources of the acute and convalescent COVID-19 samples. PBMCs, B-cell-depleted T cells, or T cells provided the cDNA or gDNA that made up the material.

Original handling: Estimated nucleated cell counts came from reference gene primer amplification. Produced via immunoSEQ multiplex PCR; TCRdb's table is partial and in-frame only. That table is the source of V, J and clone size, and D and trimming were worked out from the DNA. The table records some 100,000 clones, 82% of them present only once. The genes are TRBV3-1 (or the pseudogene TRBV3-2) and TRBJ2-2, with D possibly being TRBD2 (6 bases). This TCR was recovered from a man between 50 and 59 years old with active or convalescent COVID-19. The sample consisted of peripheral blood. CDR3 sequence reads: CASSPGGSNTGELFF. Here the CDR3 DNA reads TGTGCCAGCAGCCCTGGGGGGTCGAACACCGGGGAGCTGTTTTTT.